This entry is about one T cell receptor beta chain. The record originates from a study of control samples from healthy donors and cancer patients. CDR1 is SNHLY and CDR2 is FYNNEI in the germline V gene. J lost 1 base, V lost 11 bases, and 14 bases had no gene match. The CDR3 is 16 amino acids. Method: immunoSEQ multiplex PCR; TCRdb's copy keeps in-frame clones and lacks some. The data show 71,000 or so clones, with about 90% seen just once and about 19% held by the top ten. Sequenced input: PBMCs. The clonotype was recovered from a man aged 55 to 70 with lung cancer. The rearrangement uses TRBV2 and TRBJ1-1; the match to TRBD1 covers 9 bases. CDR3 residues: CAGLTGGARRNTEAFF. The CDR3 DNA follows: TGTGCCGGACTAACAGGGGGCGCCCGTAGGAACACTGAAGCTTTCTTT.